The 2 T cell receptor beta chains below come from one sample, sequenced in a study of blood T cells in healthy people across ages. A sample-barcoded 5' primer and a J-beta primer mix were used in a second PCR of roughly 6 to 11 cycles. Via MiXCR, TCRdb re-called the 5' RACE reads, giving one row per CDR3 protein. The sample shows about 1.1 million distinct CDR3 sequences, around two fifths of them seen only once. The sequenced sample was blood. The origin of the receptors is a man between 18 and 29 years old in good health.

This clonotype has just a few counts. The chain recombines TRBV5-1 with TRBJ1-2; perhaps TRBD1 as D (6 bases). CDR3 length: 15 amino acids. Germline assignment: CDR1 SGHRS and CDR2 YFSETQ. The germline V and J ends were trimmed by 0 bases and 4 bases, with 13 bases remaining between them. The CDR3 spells CASSLGTALAYGYTF. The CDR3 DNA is TGCGCCAGCAGCTTGGGGACAGCGCTCGCCTATGGCTACACCTTC. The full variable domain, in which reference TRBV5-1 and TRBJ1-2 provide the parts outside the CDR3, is KAGVTQTPRYLIKTRGQQVTLSCSPISGHRSVSWYQQTPGQGLQFLFEYFSETQRNKGNFPGRFSGRQFSNSRSEMNVSTLELGDSALYLCASSLGTALAYGYTFGSGTRLTVV.

Here the CDR3 reads CASSPGQPNEQYF. CDR3 bases: TGTGCCAGCAGCCCGGGACAGCCAAATGAGCAGTACTTC. The V gene is TRBV7-2, the J gene TRBJ2-5; 7 bases align to TRBD1. CDR3 size: 13 residues. J gave up 11 bases and V 5 bases, and 11 bases lay outside the gene matches. Germline CDR1 SGHTA, CDR2 FQGNSA.